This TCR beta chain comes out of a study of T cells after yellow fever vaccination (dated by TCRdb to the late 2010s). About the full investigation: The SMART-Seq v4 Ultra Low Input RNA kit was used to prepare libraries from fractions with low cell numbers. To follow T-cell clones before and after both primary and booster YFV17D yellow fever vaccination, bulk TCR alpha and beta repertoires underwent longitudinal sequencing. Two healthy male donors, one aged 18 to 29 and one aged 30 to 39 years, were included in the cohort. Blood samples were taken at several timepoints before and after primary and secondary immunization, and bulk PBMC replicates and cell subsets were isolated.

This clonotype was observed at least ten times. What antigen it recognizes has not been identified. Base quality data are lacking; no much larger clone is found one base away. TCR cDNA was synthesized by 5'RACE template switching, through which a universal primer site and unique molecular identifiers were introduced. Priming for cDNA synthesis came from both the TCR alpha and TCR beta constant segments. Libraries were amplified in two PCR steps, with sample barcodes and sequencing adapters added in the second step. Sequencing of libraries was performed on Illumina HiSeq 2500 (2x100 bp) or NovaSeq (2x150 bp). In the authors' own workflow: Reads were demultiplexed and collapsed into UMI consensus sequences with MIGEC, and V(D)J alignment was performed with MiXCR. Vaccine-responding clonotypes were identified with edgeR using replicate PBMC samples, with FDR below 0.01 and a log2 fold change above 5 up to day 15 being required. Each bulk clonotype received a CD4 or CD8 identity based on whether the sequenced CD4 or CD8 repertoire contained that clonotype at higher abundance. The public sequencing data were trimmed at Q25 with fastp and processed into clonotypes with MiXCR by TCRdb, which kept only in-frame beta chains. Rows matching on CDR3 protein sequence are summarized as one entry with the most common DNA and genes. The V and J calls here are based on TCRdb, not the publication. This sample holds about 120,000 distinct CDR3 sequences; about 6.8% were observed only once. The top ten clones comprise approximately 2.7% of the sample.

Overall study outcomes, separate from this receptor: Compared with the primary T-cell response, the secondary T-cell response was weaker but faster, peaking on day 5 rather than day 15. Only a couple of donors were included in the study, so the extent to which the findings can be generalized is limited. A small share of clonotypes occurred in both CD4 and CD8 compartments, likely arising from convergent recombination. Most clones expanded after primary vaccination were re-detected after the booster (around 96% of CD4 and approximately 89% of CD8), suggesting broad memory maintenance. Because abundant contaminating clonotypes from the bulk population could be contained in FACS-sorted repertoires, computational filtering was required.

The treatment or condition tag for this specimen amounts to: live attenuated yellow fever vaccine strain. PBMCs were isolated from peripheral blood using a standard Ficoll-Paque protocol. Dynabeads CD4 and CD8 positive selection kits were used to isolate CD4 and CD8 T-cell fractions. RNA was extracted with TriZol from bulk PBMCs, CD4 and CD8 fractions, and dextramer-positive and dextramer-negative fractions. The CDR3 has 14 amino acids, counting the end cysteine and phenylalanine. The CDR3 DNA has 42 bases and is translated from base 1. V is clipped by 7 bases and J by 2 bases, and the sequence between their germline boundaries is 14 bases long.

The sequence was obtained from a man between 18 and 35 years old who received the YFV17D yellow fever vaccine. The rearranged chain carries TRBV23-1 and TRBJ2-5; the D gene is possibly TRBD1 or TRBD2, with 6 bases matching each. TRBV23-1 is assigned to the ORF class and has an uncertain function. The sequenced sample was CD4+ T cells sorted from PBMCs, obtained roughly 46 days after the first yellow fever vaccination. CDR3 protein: CASIRRGTQETQYF. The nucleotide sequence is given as TGCGCCAGCATCCGACGGGGGACACAAGAGACCCAGTACTTC.